Below, 27 T cell receptor beta chains from the same sample are listed, as sequenced in a study of blood T cell repertoires in COVID-19. Only in-frame clones appear in the TCRdb table, and some are missing; sequencing was by immunoSEQ multiplex PCR. The sample carries 200,000 to 250,000 clones, around 90% recorded once. Sequencing was done on a sample of peripheral blood. These receptors came from a man aged 30-40 years with COVID-19, enrolled during active disease.

V and J are TRBV6-6 and TRBJ1-2; 7 nucleotides line up with TRBD1. V trimming: 7 bases; J trimming: 4 bases; junction bases outside the gene matches: 12. The CDR3 covers 15 residues. Germline values: CDR1 MNHNY, CDR2 SVGAGI (reference sequence). The CDR3 protein is CASMSFEGAGYGYTF. The DNA for the CDR3 is TGTGCCAGCATGTCGTTTGAGGGGGCGGGCTATGGCTACACCTTC.

The CDR3 region has the DNA TGTGCCAGCAGCACCGACAGGGCAAATAGCAATCAGCCCCAGCATTTT. Translation: CASSTDRANSNQPQHF. The J gene is TRBJ1-5, the V gene TRBV7-9; 7 positions match TRBD1. The CDR3 sequence is 16 residues long. The germline CDR1 and CDR2 sequences are SEHNR and FQNEAQ (reference sequence). Unmatched junction bases numbered 7, after V lost 5 bases and J lost 0 bases.

This chain links TRBV18 with TRBJ1-5; D not certain. The CDR3 sequence is 16 residues long. CDR1 KGHSH and CDR2 LQKENI come from the germline V gene. With 5 bases removed from V and 1 base from J, the gap between germline ends came to 15 bases. The CDR3 DNA reads as TGTGCCAGCTCATCCGGTTCTAGAGGGAGCAATCAGCCCCAGCATTTT. As protein: CASSSGSRGSNQPQHF.

The gene calls are TRBV5-1 and TRBJ1-3; 9 nucleotides match TRBD1. CDR3 size: 15 residues. Germline V gene lookup returns CDR1 SGHRS and CDR2 YFSETQ. Trimming cost V 3 bases and J 3 bases; bases outside gene matches: 4. The CDR3 protein is CASSYSDRGGNTIYF. The CDR3 region has the DNA TGCGCCAGCAGCTACTCGGACAGGGGTGGAAACACCATATATTTT.

This clone appeared once. The V gene is TRBV11-2, the J gene TRBJ2-7, with a possible D match to TRBD2 (7 bases). V was trimmed by 1 base and J by 3 bases, leaving 19 bases between them. The CDR3 extends over 17 amino acids. The V gene's germline CDR1 is SGHAT and CDR2 FQNNGV. CDR3 DNA sequence: TGTGCCAGCAGCTTAGTTGCGGGGGCCACGGCGGGCTACGAGCAGTACTTC. This sequence encodes CASSLVAGATAGYEQYF.

This chain connects TRBV5-6 to TRBJ2-3; 8 nucleotides match TRBD2. With V trimmed by 7 bases and J by 2 bases, 3 bases remained unmatched. The V gene's germline CDR1 is SGHDT and CDR2 YYEEEE. CDR3 length: 13 amino acids. The CDR3 sequence is CASGGGITDTQYF. The CDR3 DNA is TGTGCCAGCGGCGGGGGGATCACAGATACGCAGTATTTT.

The gene calls are TRBV19 and TRBJ2-2, with 10 bases aligning to TRBD1. Germline V lookup: CDR1 LNHDA, CDR2 SQIVND (reference sequence). The CDR3 is made up of 16 amino acids. Trimming cost V 5 bases and J 3 bases; bases outside gene matches: 6. This CDR3 is CASSPRTGGYTGELFF. In DNA, the CDR3 is TGTGCCAGTAGTCCCCGGACAGGGGGTTACACCGGGGAGCTGTTTTTT. The full variable domain, rest sourced from reference TRBV19 and TRBJ2-2, is DGGITQSPKYLFRKEGQNVTLSCEQNLNHDAMYWYRQDPGQGLRLIYYSQIVNDFQKGDIAEGYSVSREKKESFPLTVTSAQKNPTAFYLCASSPRTGGYTGELFFGEGSRLTVL.

This clone appeared a single time. The V gene is TRBV14, the J gene TRBJ2-7; TRBD1 agrees at 8 bases. Germline assignment: CDR1 SGHDN and CDR2 FVKESK. This CDR3 has 14 residues. V was clipped by 4 bases and J by 3 bases; unmatched bases: 5. The CDR3: CASSPGRGLYEQYF. CDR3 nucleotide sequence: TGTGCCAGCAGCCCGGGCAGGGGGCTCTACGAGCAGTACTTC.

The chain couples TRBV6-5 to TRBJ2-7; a possible D gene is TRBD1 (6 bases). The CDR3 sequence is 15 residues long. Germline V lookup: CDR1 MNHEY, CDR2 SVGAGI. With 6 bases removed from V and 1 base from J, the gap between germline ends came to 16 bases. The CDR3 loop is CASRDTGFQSYEQYF. The CDR3 region has the DNA TGTGCCAGCAGGGACACAGGGTTTCAGTCCTACGAGCAGTACTTC.

This chain uses TRBV29-1 with TRBJ2-7; 7 nucleotides match TRBD2. Germline-derived CDR1 and CDR2 are SQVTM and ANQGSEA. Trimming removed 1 base from V and 1 base from J; junction bases left unmatched: 10. This CDR3 comprises 16 residues. CDR3 region: CSVEVGGTGGSYEQYF. The DNA for the CDR3 is TGCAGCGTTGAAGTCGGGGGGACGGGCGGTTCCTACGAGCAGTACTTC.

J is TRBJ2-5 and V is TRBV6-5, with 8 bases lining up with TRBD1. Germline values: CDR1 MNHEY, CDR2 SVGAGI. The CDR3 totals 15 residues. V shed 4 bases, J shed 2 bases, and the junction held 6 bases outside the gene matches. CDR3 region: CASSFTGGVQETQYF. The CDR3 bases are TGTGCCAGCAGTTTCACAGGGGGTGTACAAGAGACCCAGTACTTC.

This chain connects TRBV28 to TRBJ2-6, with no clear D. V was shortened by 8 bases and J by 0 bases, with 17 bases between the two germline ends. The CDR3 contains 17 residues. Germline V gene sequence: CDR1 MDHEN, CDR2 SYDVKM. The CDR3 coding sequence is TGTGCCAGCTCTATCGTCTCACCAACCTCTGGGGCCAACGTCCTGACTTTC. It is translated as CASSIVSPTSGANVLTF.

V is TRBV3-1 (or the pseudogene TRBV3-2) and J is TRBJ1-4; TRBD1 might be the D (6 bases). V was clipped by 7 bases and J by 5 bases, with 17 bases between them. CDR3 length: 15 amino acids. The germline gives CDR1 LGHDT, CDR2 YNNKEL (reference sequence). The CDR3 spells CASTHSDRRNEKLFF. Here the CDR3 DNA reads TGTGCCAGCACCCATTCGGACAGAAGAAATGAAAAACTGTTTTTT.

The rearrangement uses TRBV29-1 and TRBJ1-1; D remains unclear. The V end was cut by 4 bases, the J end by 3 bases, with 12 bases between. The CDR3 runs 13 residues. Germline-derived CDR1 and CDR2 are SQVTM and ANQGSEA. The CDR3 protein is CSVAGVVDTEAFF. CDR3 DNA: TGCAGCGTTGCCGGGGTGGTCGACACTGAAGCTTTCTTT.

The sample holds one count of this clone. The chain links TRBV10-2 to TRBJ1-5, with 12 bases identical to TRBD1. The V and J ends lost 6 bases and 7 bases, in that order; junction bases with no gene match: 13. CDR1 WSHSY and CDR2 SAAADI come from the germline V gene. CDR3 length: 17 residues. CDR3 DNA sequence: TGCGCCAGCAGCAACAACCGGGGGACAGGGGGCTACCAGCCCCAGCATTTT. Its protein is CASSNNRGTGGYQPQHF.

This rearrangement joins TRBV24-1 to TRBJ2-2; tentative D call: TRBD1 (6 bases). The CDR3 runs to 16 residues. Per germline, CDR1 KGHDR and CDR2 SFDVKD. Trimming shortened V by 2 bases and J by 3 bases, and 12 bases separated the two germline ends. CDR3 sequence (DNA): TGTGCCACCAGTGATTGGAAACAGGGTGACACCGGGGAGCTGTTTTTT. Translation: CATSDWKQGDTGELFF.

A single count supports this clone. The chain recombines TRBV18 with TRBJ2-7; 7 bases agree with TRBD2. The V gene's germline CDR1 is KGHSH and CDR2 LQKENI. The CDR3 extends over 14 amino acids. The V gene end was trimmed by 4 bases and the J gene end by 1 base; junction bases not matched to a gene: 4. The CDR3 bases are TGTGCCAGCTCACGTGGGGAGGGGTCCTACGAGCAGTACTTC. Its protein is CASSRGEGSYEQYF.

The rearrangement uses TRBV10-3 and TRBJ2-7, with TRBD2 matching over 8 bases. Looked up from germline, CDR1 is ENHRY and CDR2 is SYGVKD. The CDR3 loop spans 14 amino acids. The trim removed 6 bases at V and 2 bases at J, leaving 6 bases unmatched. The CDR3 is CAISVLADTYEQYF. The DNA of the CDR3 is TGTGCCATCAGCGTACTAGCGGACACCTACGAGCAGTACTTC.

This clone was picked up one time. The V gene is TRBV10-3, the J gene TRBJ2-3; 10 bases align to TRBD2. Germline loops: CDR1 ENHRY, CDR2 SYGVKD. The CDR3 extends over 16 amino acids. The junction had 6 bases not matched to a gene; V was cut back by 3 bases and J by 3 bases. CDR3 coding DNA: TGTGCCATCAGTGACCCTAGCGGGGGCGGGACAGATACGCAGTATTTT. This sequence encodes CAISDPSGGGTDTQYF.

This chain uses TRBV3-1 (or the pseudogene TRBV3-2) with TRBJ1-5; TRBD1 matches 9 bases. The CDR3 sequence is 18 residues long. Germline trimming cut 0 bases from V and 1 base from J; bases unmatched to any gene: 7. Germline values: CDR1 LGHDT, CDR2 YNNKEL (reference sequence). The CDR3 coding sequence is TGTGCCAGCAGCCAAGACCCACAGGGGGCGGGAAGCAATCAGCCCCAGCATTTT. This codes for CASSQDPQGAGSNQPQHF.

The rearrangement joins TRBV19 to TRBJ2-5; 9 bases match TRBD1. V lost 5 bases to trimming and J lost 6 bases; unmatched junction nucleotides: 10. The CDR3 totals 15 residues. The germline V gene encodes CDR1 LNHDA and CDR2 SQIVND (reference sequence). The CDR3 DNA reads as TGTGCCAGTAGTCTGGAAGGGACAGGGCGGAAGACCCAGTACTTC. Amino acid sequence: CASSLEGTGRKTQYF.

This chain uses TRBV11-2 with TRBJ1-6; 9 bases align to TRBD1. J lost 7 bases, V lost 1 base, and 2 bases had no gene match. CDR3 length: 15 amino acids. CDR1 and CDR2 from the germline V gene are SGHAT and FQNNGV. CDR3 region: CASSLVGQGNSPLHF. CDR3 nucleotide sequence: TGTGCCAGCAGCTTAGTTGGACAGGGGAATTCACCCCTCCACTTT.

The chain employs TRBV2 and TRBJ2-5, with unresolved D. The CDR3 runs 13 residues. V was trimmed by 7 bases and J by 5 bases, leaving 14 bases between them. The germline V gene encodes CDR1 SNHLY and CDR2 FYNNEI. The CDR3 protein is CASNAYTGETQYF. The DNA for the CDR3 is TGTGCCAGCAATGCCTATACCGGGGAGACCCAGTACTTC.

This clone showed up just once. The V call is TRBV7-6, the J call TRBJ1-1; the D gene is possibly TRBD1 (5 bases). Trimming cost V 3 bases and J 4 bases, with 9 bases left between them. Germline V gene sequence: CDR1 SGHVS, CDR2 FNYEAQ. This CDR3 spans 13 amino acids. This CDR3 reads CASSFQQGTEAFF. The DNA for the CDR3 is TGTGCCAGCAGCTTCCAGCAGGGCACTGAAGCTTTCTTT.

Only one count was recorded for this clone. This chain links TRBV4-2 with TRBJ1-4; D remains ambiguous. This CDR3 has 14 residues. The V end lost 5 bases, the J end lost 0 bases, and 7 bases lay between the germline ends. CDR1 and CDR2 from the germline V gene are LGHNA and YNFKEQ. In DNA, the CDR3 is TGTGCCAGCAGCGTGGAGGCAACTAATGAAAAACTGTTTTTT. Amino acid sequence: CASSVEATNEKLFF.

The chain uses TRBV9 and TRBJ2-3; D is possibly TRBD1 (6 bases). The CDR3 consists of 14 residues. With 4 bases removed from V and 0 bases from J, the gap between germline ends came to 9 bases. Germline loops: CDR1 SGDLS, CDR2 YYNGEE. The CDR3 is CASSQGQSTDTQYF. CDR3 in DNA: TGTGCCAGCAGCCAAGGACAGAGCACAGATACGCAGTATTTT.

This chain joins TRBV6-5 and TRBJ2-7; 7 bases match TRBD1. The germline V gene has CDR1 MNHEY and CDR2 SVGAGI. V was clipped by 6 bases and J by 2 bases; unmatched bases: 10. This CDR3 has 15 residues. The CDR3 loop reads CASSHDRDTAYEQYF. CDR3 DNA sequence: TGTGCCAGCAGCCATGACAGGGACACCGCCTACGAGCAGTACTTC.